This TCR beta chain emerged from a study of shared clonotypes between healthy human individuals. Researchers divided each subset's genomic DNA evenly across several immunoSEQ plates. Sequenced by immunoSEQ multiplex PCR; TCRdb stores in-frame clones only, minus some. The sample carries roughly 500,000 clones, 79% recorded once. V was pared by 3 bases and J by 2 bases, with 17 bases between. The germline CDR1 and CDR2 sequences are LNHDA and SQIVND (reference sequence). The CDR3 has 16 residues. Worth noting for this clone: What it binds is unknown.

Healthy HIV-negative adults without recent acute infections or vaccinations served as donors. Around 90 million PBMCs served as the genomic DNA source for unsorted samples. Study findings and constraints: Investigators expected sequencing depth to affect clonotype sharing among donors.

The sequenced sample consisted of PBMCs. The genes are TRBV19 and TRBJ2-7, with D possibly TRBD1 on 5 matching bases. The sequence came from a woman in her thirties or forties in good health. Some clones in this sample may be carry-over from other donors' samples. Here the CDR3 DNA reads TGTGCCAGTAGTATTCAAGGGGCACCCAGCACCTACGAGCAGTACTTC. Amino acids: CASSIQGAPSTYEQYF.